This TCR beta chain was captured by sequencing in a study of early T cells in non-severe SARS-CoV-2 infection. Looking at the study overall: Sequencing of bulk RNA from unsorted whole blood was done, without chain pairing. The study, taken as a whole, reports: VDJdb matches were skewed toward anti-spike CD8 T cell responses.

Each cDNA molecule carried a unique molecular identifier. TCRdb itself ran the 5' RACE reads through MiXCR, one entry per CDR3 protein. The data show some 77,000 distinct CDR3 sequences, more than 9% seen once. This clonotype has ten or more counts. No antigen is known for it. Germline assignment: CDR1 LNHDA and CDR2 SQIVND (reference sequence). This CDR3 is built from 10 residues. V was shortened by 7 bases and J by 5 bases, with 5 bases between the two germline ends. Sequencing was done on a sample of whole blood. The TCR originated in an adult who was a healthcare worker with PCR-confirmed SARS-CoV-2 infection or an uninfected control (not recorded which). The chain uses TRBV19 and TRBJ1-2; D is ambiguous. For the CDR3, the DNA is TGTGCCAGTACTCCATATGGCTACACCTTC. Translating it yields CASTPYGYTF.